Presented here are 17 T cell receptor beta chains from one specimen sequenced in a study of CD8 T cells in ankylosing spondylitis. One entry per CDR3 protein results from TCRdb running MiXCR on the 5' RACE reads. The sample lists some 54,000 distinct CDR3 sequences; about 7% were seen once. Sequenced material: blood, either unsorted or a sorted T cell fraction (not recorded which). The receptors were sampled from a female donor with ankylosing spondylitis or in good health (not recorded which).

This clonotype was picked up many times. The chain uses TRBV9 and TRBJ2-1; 9 positions agree with TRBD2. Germline-derived CDR1 and CDR2 are SGDLS and YYNGEE. V lost 3 bases and J lost 12; bases outside the gene matches: 10. The CDR3 runs 14 residues. DNA of the CDR3: TGTGCCAGCAGCGCGGCGGGGGGGTTAATGGTGCAGTTCTTC. Protein sequence: CASSAAGGLMVQFF.

This clonotype was counted ten times or more. The chain employs TRBV12-3 or TRBV12-4 and TRBJ2-2; D is perhaps TRBD1 or TRBD2 (5 bases each). Trimming removed 3 bases from V and 4 bases from J, with 15 bases in between. The CDR3 contains 16 residues. The CDR3 DNA reads TGTGCCAGCAGTTTGTTATCGGGACGGGGCACCGGGGAGCTGTTTTTT. Translating gives CASSLLSGRGTGELFF.

This clonotype has a count of ten or more. The chain employs TRBV7-8 and TRBJ2-2; 7 bases match TRBD2. The CDR3 extends over 18 amino acids. Per the germline V gene, CDR1 is SGHVS and CDR2 is FQNEAQ. V dropped 6 bases and J dropped 3; count of bases not matched to a gene: 16. The CDR3: CASRLSPRSGTYTGELFF. CDR3 sequence (DNA): TGTGCCAGCAGACTAAGCCCCAGAAGCGGGACCTACACCGGGGAGCTGTTTTTT.

This clonotype was seen ten or more times. The chain combines TRBV10-3 with TRBJ1-1; tentatively, D is TRBD1 (6 bases). The V end was cut by 3 bases, the J end by 7 bases, with 12 bases between. Germline loops: CDR1 ENHRY, CDR2 SYGVKD. There are 13 residues in the CDR3. The CDR3 loop reads CAISDRQEGEAFF. CDR3 nucleotides: TGTGCCATCAGTGACCGACAGGAGGGTGAAGCTTTCTTT.

This clonotype was observed at least ten times. This chain connects TRBV27 to TRBJ2-7; tentative D call: TRBD1 (6 bases). In germline, CDR1 is MNHEY, CDR2 SMNVEV (reference sequence). This CDR3 region has 12 residues. V was clipped by 4 bases and J by 8 bases, with 12 bases between them. In nucleotides, the CDR3 is TGTGCCAGCAGTTCTGACGGGACACAGCAGTACTTC. Protein product: CASSSDGTQQYF.

In regard to this clonotype: A much larger clone differs from this one at a single base, so this may be a read error. The rearrangement links TRBV20-1 to TRBJ2-1; 9 nucleotides align to TRBD2. From germline, CDR1 is DFQATT and CDR2 SNEGSKA (reference sequence). The CDR3 totals 15 residues. Trimming cost V 1 base and J 10 bases; bases outside gene matches: 11. The CDR3 loop reads CSARVGRGGLKEQFF. CDR3 sequence (DNA): TGCAGTGCTAGAGTTGGGCGGGGGGGCTTGAAGGAGCAGTTCTTC.

This clonotype was seen ten or more times. This chain uses TRBV5-1 with TRBJ1-2; 7 bases map to TRBD1. V was clipped by 2 bases and J by 10 bases; unmatched bases: 8. Per germline, CDR1 SGHRS and CDR2 YFSETQ. The CDR3 length is 13 residues. CDR3 loop: CASSFDRAGDYTF. The CDR3 DNA reads TGCGCCAGCAGCTTTGACAGGGCAGGGGACTACACCTTC.

This clonotype was counted a few times. V gene TRBV20-1 combines with J gene TRBJ2-1; 8 bases fit TRBD2. The germline gives CDR1 DFQATT, CDR2 SNEGSKA (reference sequence). This CDR3 region has 11 residues. V dropped 2 bases and J dropped 14; count of bases not matched to a gene: 5. CDR3 DNA sequence: TGCAGTGCTAGAAAAGCGGGGGTGAAGTTCTTC. Translating it yields CSARKAGVKFF.

This clonotype was counted ten times or more. The genes are TRBV7-8 and TRBJ2-7; no clear D gene. CDR1 and CDR2 from the germline V gene are SGHVS and FQNEAQ. V dropped 6 bases and J dropped 0 bases, with 12 bases sitting between them. The CDR3 sequence is 14 residues long. The CDR3 DNA is TGTGCCAGCAGTTGGACGGCCAGCTCCTACGAGCAGTACTTC. It encodes CASSWTASSYEQYF. Drawing the rest from reference TRBV7-8 and TRBJ2-7, the complete variable domain is GAGVSQSPRYKVAKRGQDVALRCDPISGHVSLFWYQQALGQGPEFLTYFQNEAQLDKSGLPSDRFFAERPEGSVSTLKIQRTQQEDSAVYLCASSWTASSYEQYFGPGTRLTVT.

This clonotype was recorded a few times. V is TRBV4-2 and J is TRBJ2-1; D is unresolved. Germline V gives CDR1 LGHNA, CDR2 YNFKEQ. Trimming took 8 bases from V and 3 from J, leaving 14 bases between them. This CDR3 has 14 residues. CDR3 bases: TGTGCCAGCGGCCCTGGGCCCAACTACAATGAGCAGTTCTTC. The encoded protein is CASGPGPNYNEQFF.

This chain connects TRBV18 to TRBJ1-2; 7 bases match TRBD1. CDR1 and CDR2 from the germline V gene are KGHSH and LQKENI. The CDR3 is made up of 13 amino acids. Losses at the gene ends were 4 bases for V and 4 bases for J; bases not matched to a gene: 3. The CDR3 sequence is CASSLQGGYGYTF. Here the CDR3 DNA reads TGTGCCAGCTCACTCCAGGGGGGCTATGGCTACACCTTC. Full variable domain (outside the CDR3, taken from reference TRBV18 and TRBJ1-2): NAGVMQNPRHLVRRRGQEARLRCSPMKGHSHVYWYRQLPEEGLKFMVYLQKENIIDESGMPKERFSAEFPKEGPSILRIQQVVRGDSAAYFCASSLQGGYGYTFGSGTRLTVV.

On this clonotype: A much larger clone lies one base from this, so it may be a read error. The chain combines TRBV25-1 with TRBJ2-7; TRBD2 might be the D (6 bases). CDR1 MGHDK and CDR2 SYGVNS come from the germline V gene. The CDR3 is made up of 13 amino acids. CDR3 nucleotide sequence: TGTGTCAGCAGGACCGCGGGGTCCTACGAGCAGTACTTC. Its translation: CVSRTAGSYEQYF.

This clonotype was seen ten or more times. The chain employs TRBV20-1 and TRBJ1-5, with 8 bases identical to TRBD1. The CDR3 runs 13 residues. Germline CDR1 is DFQATT and CDR2 is SNEGSKA (reference sequence). The J segment lost 2 bases and the V segment lost 7 bases, leaving 4 bases of the junction unmatched. CDR3: CSVPGQGNQPQHF. CDR3 nucleotide sequence: TGCAGTGTACCGGGACAGGGCAATCAGCCCCAGCATTTT.

This clonotype was recorded many times. The V call is TRBV10-2, the J call TRBJ2-1; TRBD2 might be the D (5 bases). Germline CDR1 is WSHSY and CDR2 is SAAADI. The CDR3 is 14 amino acids. The V gene lost 6 bases and the J gene lost 8 bases, with 17 bases spanning the gap. This CDR3 is CASRKPDLAHEQFF. The CDR3 bases are TGCGCCAGCAGAAAGCCGGACCTAGCCCATGAGCAGTTCTTC.

This clonotype was counted only a few times. The V and J genes are TRBV6-5 and TRBJ1-1; 8 bases are shared with TRBD1. The length of the CDR3 is 15 residues. V lost 0 bases, J lost 5 bases, and 5 bases stayed unmatched. Germline loops: CDR1 MNHEY, CDR2 SVGAGI. DNA for the CDR3: TGTGCCAGCAGTTACTCAGGACAGGGCGGGACTGAAGCTTTCTTT. Protein product: CASSYSGQGGTEAFF.

This clonotype was recorded many times. The chain uses TRBV5-1 and TRBJ1-5; possibly TRBD1 for D (5 bases). Germline CDR1 is SGHRS and CDR2 is YFSETQ. Trimming shortened V by 0 bases and J by 7 bases, and 8 bases separated the two germline ends. The CDR3 is made up of 13 amino acids. The CDR3 DNA follows: TGCGCCAGCAGCTTGGGGGACCGGCAGCCCCAGCATTTT. Translating it yields CASSLGDRQPQHF.

This clonotype was counted at least ten times. The genes are TRBV5-1 and TRBJ1-2; 8 nucleotides line up with TRBD1. Trimming cost V 4 bases and J 6 bases; bases outside gene matches: 11. Germline loops: CDR1 SGHRS, CDR2 YFSETQ. The CDR3 extends over 15 amino acids. This CDR3 is CASSLGQAVSHGYTF. The CDR3 DNA sequence: TGCGCCAGCAGCCTGGGACAGGCGGTGTCCCATGGCTACACCTTC. Drawing the rest from reference TRBV5-1 and TRBJ1-2, the complete variable domain is KAGVTQTPRYLIKTRGQQVTLSCSPISGHRSVSWYQQTPGQGLQFLFEYFSETQRNKGNFPGRFSGRQFSNSRSEMNVSTLELGDSALYLCASSLGQAVSHGYTFGSGTRLTVV.